These 20 T cell receptor beta chains came from one sample sequenced in a study of cytomegalovirus exposure and HLA in healthy donors. The primer mix had 60 Vbeta and 13 Jbeta primers. Using immunoSEQ multiplex PCR, the repertoire was profiled, and TCRdb retains in-frame clones only, with some absent. Of approximately 200,000 clones listed, 65% to 90% are singletons. Sequencing input: PBMCs. The source of these receptors is a girl between 5 and 17 years old in good health and CMV-seronegative.

This chain uses TRBV30 with TRBJ1-6; TRBD1 might be the D (6 bases). This CDR3 has 16 residues. Trimming stripped 0 bases from V and 2 bases from J, with 11 bases between. Germline V gene lookup returns CDR1 GTSNPN and CDR2 SVGIG (reference sequence). The CDR3 sequence is CAWSVQGQPYNSPLHF. DNA for the CDR3: TGTGCCTGGAGTGTACAGGGCCAACCCTATAATTCACCCCTCCACTTT. Full variable domain (remainder filled in from reference TRBV30 and TRBJ1-6): SQTIHQWPATLVQPVGSPLSLECTVEGTSNPNLYWYRQAAGRGLQLLFYSVGIGQISSEVPQNLSASRPQDRQFILSSKKLLLSDSGFYLCAWSVQGQPYNSPLHFGNGTRLTVT.

This clone was observed a single time. This chain joins TRBV5-6 and TRBJ1-1; 9 bases fit TRBD1. The germline V gene encodes CDR1 SGHDT and CDR2 YYEEEE. Trimming removed 3 bases from V and 0 bases from J; junction bases left unmatched: 12. CDR3 length: 18 amino acids. The CDR3 DNA follows: TGTGCCAGCAGCTCGTGGGAGGGGGACAGGGTCATGAACACTGAAGCTTTCTTT. This encodes CASSSWEGDRVMNTEAFF.

The J gene is TRBJ2-1, the V gene TRBV28, with 10 bases lining up with TRBD1. The junction had 13 bases not matched to a gene; V was cut back by 3 bases and J by 8 bases. CDR1 and CDR2 from the germline V gene are MDHEN and SYDVKM. This CDR3 spans 17 amino acids. CDR3 residues: CASSFYWRQGARDEQFF. In DNA form, the CDR3 reads TGTGCCAGCAGTTTCTACTGGCGACAGGGGGCGCGTGATGAGCAGTTCTTC.

The gene calls are TRBV15 and TRBJ2-7; no reliable D call. This CDR3 comprises 15 residues. Germline V gene data show CDR1 as LNHNV and CDR2 as YYDKDF (reference sequence). V was cut by 6 bases and J by 0 bases, with 15 bases left in between. The CDR3 reads CATSRVPLSSYEQYF. The CDR3 DNA sequence: TGTGCCACCAGTCGCGTTCCTCTCTCCTCCTACGAGCAGTACTTC.

The chain links TRBV4-3 to TRBJ2-2; perhaps TRBD2 as D (6 bases). The CDR3 length is 16 residues. The germline V gene has CDR1 LGHNA and CDR2 YSLEER. The ends were cut back, 0 bases at V and 2 bases at J, with 10 bases in the middle. CDR3 protein: CASSQEGGLNTGELFF. DNA of the CDR3: TGCGCCAGCAGCCAAGAGGGGGGTCTCAACACCGGGGAGCTGTTTTTT.

This chain joins TRBV13 and TRBJ1-4; D ambiguous. Germline V gene lookup returns CDR1 PRHDT and CDR2 FYEKMQ (reference sequence). The CDR3 has 13 amino acids. V was pared by 4 bases and J by 8 bases, with 11 bases between. The CDR3 DNA reads TGTGCCAGCAGCTCGCGGTTTCGGGAAAAACTGTTTTTT. It is translated as CASSSRFREKLFF.

The chain is built from TRBV5-6 and TRBJ1-4; 9 positions agree with TRBD1. Germline CDR1 reads SGHDT; CDR2 reads YYEEEE. Losses at the gene ends were 4 bases for V and 2 bases for J; bases not matched to a gene: 12. The CDR3 totals 18 residues. Here the CDR3 DNA reads TGTGCCAGCAGCACCTCCGGGACAGGGAGGTTTACTAATGAAAAACTGTTTTTT. This gives the protein CASSTSGTGRFTNEKLFF.

J is TRBJ1-1 and V is TRBV14; 7 bases agree with TRBD1. The ends lost 0 bases at V and 2 bases at J; junction bases unmatched: 6. The CDR3 is 16 amino acids. Germline V gives CDR1 SGHDN, CDR2 FVKESK. Here the CDR3 DNA reads TGTGCCAGCAGCCAAGATAAAGGGGGCTTAAACACTGAAGCTTTCTTT. It codes for CASSQDKGGLNTEAFF.

V gene TRBV29-1 combines with J gene TRBJ1-1; weak D call: TRBD1 (5 bases). Per germline, CDR1 SQVTM and CDR2 ANQGSEA. Trimming shortened V by 6 bases and J by 0 bases, and 11 bases separated the two germline ends. The CDR3 contains 13 residues. The CDR3 loop reads CSVTGAMNTEAFF. The CDR3 region has the DNA TGCAGCGTGACTGGGGCTATGAACACTGAAGCTTTCTTT. Supplemented by reference TRBV29-1 and TRBJ1-1, the full variable domain reads SAVISQKPSRDICQRGTSLTIQCQVDSQVTMMFWYRQQPGQSLTLIATANQGSEATYESGFVIDKFPISRPNLTFSTLTVSNMSPEDSSIYLCSVTGAMNTEAFFGQGTRLTVV.

This clone appeared a single time. V gene TRBV7-8 combines with J gene TRBJ1-4; D call uncertain. Germline-derived CDR1 and CDR2 are SGHVS and FQNEAQ. CDR3 size: 14 residues. With 5 bases removed from V and 3 bases from J, the gap between germline ends came to 10 bases. CDR3 sequence: CASSPGSSNEKLFF. CDR3 nucleotides: TGTGCCAGCAGCCCCGGGAGCTCTAATGAAAAACTGTTTTTT. Full variable domain (rest looked up from reference TRBV7-8 and TRBJ1-4): GAGVSQSPRYKVAKRGQDVALRCDPISGHVSLFWYQQALGQGPEFLTYFQNEAQLDKSGLPSDRFFAERPEGSVSTLKIQRTQQEDSAVYLCASSPGSSNEKLFFGSGTQLSVL.

Of note for this clone: A read error may produce the germline difference seen at one junction end. The chain recombines TRBV7-9 with TRBJ1-5; 12 bases fit TRBD1. Germline CDR1 SEHNR, CDR2 FQNEAQ (reference sequence). The CDR3 is made up of 17 amino acids. This chain's CDR3 is CSSSPGTGGRGNQPQHF. CDR3 bases: TGTTCCAGCAGCCCCGGGACAGGGGGCCGGGGCAATCAGCCCCAGCATTTT.

This chain uses TRBV10-3 with TRBJ2-5; the match to TRBD2 covers 8 bases. The ends lost 6 bases at V and 3 bases at J; junction bases unmatched: 18. CDR1 and CDR2 from the germline V gene are ENHRY and SYGVKD. The CDR3 sequence is 18 residues long. The CDR3 DNA reads as TGTGCCATCAGCGCACATAGCGGGATGGGACGGGGGGAAGAGACCCAGTACTTC. It yields the protein CAISAHSGMGRGEETQYF.

V and J are TRBV6-1 and TRBJ1-2; D gene uncertain. Germline assignment: CDR1 MNHNS and CDR2 SASEGT. Trimming stripped 4 bases from V and 10 bases from J, with 13 bases between. The CDR3 is 12 amino acids. CDR3 DNA sequence: TGTGCCAGCAGTGTAGCCGCGGGAGACTACACCTTC. Amino acid sequence: CASSVAAGDYTF.

The chain couples TRBV10-3 to TRBJ1-1, with D perhaps matching TRBD1 (5 bases). The CDR3 runs 11 residues. V lost 2 bases to trimming and J lost 8 bases, with 6 bases between them. The germline V gene encodes CDR1 ENHRY and CDR2 SYGVKD. Written as DNA, the CDR3 is TGTGCCATCAGTGAGGGACACGAAGCTTTCTTT. Translated: CAISEGHEAFF.

The V gene is TRBV19, the J gene TRBJ2-7, with a tentative D call TRBD1 (6 bases). V lost 5 bases, J lost 2 bases, and 10 bases lay in between. The CDR3 has 13 amino acids. Looked up from germline, CDR1 is LNHDA and CDR2 is SQIVND (reference sequence). The DNA of the CDR3 is TGTGCCAGTAGTCCGGACAGTACCTACGAGCAGTACTTC. Its protein product is CASSPDSTYEQYF.

The chain combines TRBV6-6 with TRBJ1-1; D unresolved. Trimming stripped 0 bases from V and 10 bases from J, with 9 bases between. This CDR3 is built from 12 residues. Germline V gives CDR1 MNHNY, CDR2 SVGAGI (reference sequence). CDR3 loop: CASSYSSSLAFF. The CDR3 region has the DNA TGTGCCAGCAGTTACTCTAGCTCGCTAGCTTTCTTT.

The genes are TRBV18 and TRBJ1-1, with D possibly being TRBD1 (6 bases). The CDR3 extends over 13 amino acids. Per germline, CDR1 KGHSH and CDR2 LQKENI. V was clipped by 7 bases and J by 8 bases, with 17 bases between them. The DNA of the CDR3 is TGTGCCAGCTTCCCTCAGGTAGGGGGAGAAGCTTTCTTT. It translates to CASFPQVGGEAFF.

This clone is a singleton in its sample. The V call is TRBV30, the J call TRBJ2-2; 7 bases align to TRBD1. With V trimmed by 4 bases and J by 8 bases, 4 bases remained unmatched. Germline lookup yields CDR1 GTSNPN and CDR2 SVGIG (reference sequence). The CDR3 is made up of 12 amino acids. The CDR3: CAWNRGLGELFF. CDR3 DNA: TGTGCCTGGAACAGGGGATTGGGGGAGCTGTTTTTT.

The rearrangement links TRBV10-1 to TRBJ1-1; 11 bases agree with TRBD1. The CDR3 covers 19 residues. CDR1 is WNHNN, CDR2 SYGVQD, per germline (reference sequence). Trimming removed 4 bases from V and 0 bases from J; junction bases left unmatched: 13. The CDR3 loop is CASSGPERGTGGVNTEAFF. The CDR3 region has the DNA TGCGCCAGCAGTGGACCCGAACGAGGGACAGGGGGGGTGAACACTGAAGCTTTCTTT.

The chain recombines TRBV19 with TRBJ2-1; no reliable D call. V was pared by 2 bases and J by 4 bases, with 9 bases between. The CDR3 consists of 14 residues. Germline CDR1 is LNHDA and CDR2 is SQIVND (reference sequence). The CDR3 DNA reads TGTGCCAGTAGTATAAAAGTGGAGTACAATGAGCAGTTCTTC. Amino acid sequence: CASSIKVEYNEQFF. Using reference TRBV19 and TRBJ2-1 for the parts outside the CDR3, the full variable domain is DGGITQSPKYLFRKEGQNVTLSCEQNLNHDAMYWYRQDPGQGLRLIYYSQIVNDFQKGDIAEGYSVSREKKESFPLTVTSAQKNPTAFYLCASSIKVEYNEQFFGPGTRLTVL.